This T cell receptor (beta chain) was sequenced in a study of CD8+CD57+ T cells in acquired aplastic anemia (dated by TCRdb to the late 2010s). In terms of the full investigation: DNA extracted from sorted CD4+ and CD8+ cells had a mean of around 3 ug, with a range of 0.2 to 27.4 ug. A CD8+CD57+ expansion meant a frequency higher than the mean frequency seen in healthy subjects.

CDR1 and CDR2 are read off the germline V gene (reference sequence) as SEHNR and FQNEAQ. CDR3 length: 12 amino acids, cysteine to phenylalanine. Here the CDR3 DNA is all that survives: 36 bases in frame from base 1. V is shortened by 5 bases, J by 8 bases, and the region joining them spans 12 bases. Concerning this clonotype: Its antigen is unknown. No base qualities exist here, and no much larger clone lies one base off it.

Patients chosen for sequencing had shown expansion of CD8+CD57+ cells by flow cytometry. Severe acquired aplastic anemia was diagnosed in all patients according to International Study of Aplastic Anemia and Agranulocytosis and Camitta criteria. No patient had received any therapy when blood was sampled. TCR repertoires of sorted CD4+ and CD8+ blood T cells from severe aplastic anemia patients and healthy subjects were deep-sequenced in the study. Patients were enrolled in the USA under clinicaltrials.gov protocols 00001620, 01623167, 00001397, 00071045, 00081523 and 00961064. Ficoll-Paque density gradient centrifugation was used to isolate peripheral blood mononuclear cells. CD4+ and CD8+ T cells were sorted by FACS or magnetic beads before DNA extraction. Profiling of TCR beta VDJ combinations and CDR3 sequences used genomic DNA as the template. TCR repertoire sequencing was run on an Illumina HiSeq 2000. The original methods were these. Repertoire assessment relied on Simpson's diversity index, CDR3 size and DJ length profiles, and TRBV/TRBJ rearrangement plots. The most abundant DNA sequence in the deep sequencing data was defined as the immunodominant clone. CDR3 amino acid sequences were checked for sharing between subjects and were compared against published repertoires and the VDJdb database. In-frame beta chains were kept once TCRdb had trimmed the public reads at Q25 with fastp and called clones with MiXCR. Records with the same CDR3 protein are collapsed into one entry carrying the most frequent genes and DNA. TCRdb, not the authors, supplied the V and J calls. This sample is represented by about 260,000 distinct CDR3 sequences; roughly 82% of them were singletons. Approximately 40% of the sample goes to the ten largest clones.

Study-wide conclusions, independent of this receptor: Around 31 CD8+ CDR3 sequences were shared between patients and controls but appeared highly expressed in patients and within their immunodominant clones. No significant difference in CD8+ Simpson's diversity was found between patients and healthy controls (P=0.060).

Recombination joined TRBV7-9 with TRBJ1-2, with no D gene named confidently. This TCR was sampled from a human donor with aplastic anemia. The specimen was sorted CD4+, CD8+, or CD8+CD57+ T cells (not recorded which) from PBMCs. This receptor carries the CDR3 CASSGEAGGYTF. The nucleotides read TGTGCCAGCAGCGGAGAGGCGGGGGGCTACACCTTC.